This T cell receptor beta chain appears in the sequencing data of a study of blood T cells in healthy people across ages (dated by TCRdb to 2014 to 2015). Study-level background: Template switching captured roughly one uniquely barcoded TCR beta cDNA molecule per two T cells in model experiments. To avoid experimental bias, donors of different ages were distributed randomly across sequencing lanes. Using deep sequencing normalized with unique cDNA molecular identifiers, the study measured how TCR beta repertoire diversity changes with age. Four age groups were formed from the donors: young (average about 16 years), middle-aged (approximately 39), aged (62) and long-lived (less than 85). The study analyzed two additional independent replicas of 1 million unique cDNA reads from the same blood draw for two donors, one aged 18 to 30 and one aged 80 or older. Overall study results and their limits: Total diversity estimates from one million sequenced T cells were considered lower bounds and underestimates. The long-lived group showed more naive CD4+ T cells, fewer expanded clones and increased TCR diversity than the aged group, suggesting age selection. Since profiling was done on bulk unsorted PBMCs, naive and antigen-experienced compartments could not be conclusively compared. Observed TCR beta diversity correlated strongly with the percentage of naive T cells measured by flow cytometry. Observed TCR beta diversity per million T cells fell roughly linearly with age, and a significant reduction was already apparent by age roughly 41. Because the CMV infection status of the donors was unknown, age-related changes in expanded clonotypes may potentially have been confounded.

This clonotype was seen a handful of times. The clone's antigen remains unknown. No clone much larger than this one lies a single base away; base qualities are absent. According to the germline V gene (reference sequence), CDR1 reads GTSNPN and CDR2 reads SVGIG. From its cysteine to its phenylalanine, the CDR3 spans 11 amino acids. The DNA shown is the 33-base CDR3, in frame from base 1. To prepare the library, 5' RACE was applied. This sample was sequenced with an Illumina HiSeq 2500. A second PCR of roughly 6 to 11 cycles was performed with a sample-barcoded 5' primer and a J-beta primer mix. A template-switch 5' adaptor carrying 12 random nucleotides introduced a unique molecular identifier onto each TCR beta cDNA molecule. Each sample yielded at least 3 million CDR3-containing paired-end reads. First-strand cDNA was synthesized from all RNA with the Mint cDNA synthesis kit, primed by a TRBC-specific oligonucleotide. Following uracil-DNA glycosylase treatment, all cDNA underwent a first 18-cycle PCR with the universal primers M1SS and BC2_uni_R. In the authors' own workflow: Each sample was normalized by randomly selecting 1 million high-quality reads, each carrying a distinct molecular identifier. Instead of being binned into consensus sequences, reads with shared molecular identifiers were discarded. CDR3 identification, clonotype clustering and error correction used MiTCR with a Q25 quality threshold and the strictest error-elimination algorithm. A nonparametric unseen species model with Euler transformation was used to estimate a lower bound on total TCR beta diversity. Using fastp trimming at Q25 and MiXCR clonotype assembly, TCRdb reanalyzed the public sequencing data and kept in-frame beta chains. Each entry is one CDR3 protein sequence, shown with its most common DNA and genes. The V and J calls and clone size come from TCRdb's table, not from the authors' own analysis. Here the sample has more than 500,000 distinct CDR3 sequences; 25% to 30% occur a single time. In total, the top ten clones hold approximately 18% of the sample.

The donors were roughly 39 Caucasian individuals from Russia, aged roughly 6 to 100 years, who were systemically healthy. Each donor gave 8 to 10 milliliters of peripheral blood, collected into EDTA-treated Vacutainer tubes. Ficoll-Paque density-gradient centrifugation was used to isolate PBMCs, with at least 7 million obtained per sample. Trizol reagent was used to extract total RNA from the PBMCs, yielding at least 6 micrograms per sample. Naive CD45RAhigh/CD27high T cell percentages were measured by flow cytometry on a PBMC aliquot from every donor. What was sequenced was blood. Here the chain combines TRBV30 and TRBJ2-5; a confident D gene designation cannot be given. The closer fit of TRBJ2-7 to the DNA end suggests the J call may be wrong. This TCR was sampled from a woman aged 70 to 79 in good health. The DNA sequence follows: TGTGCCTGGAGTGTTCACTACGAGCAGTACTTC. Its protein product is CAWSVHYEQYF.